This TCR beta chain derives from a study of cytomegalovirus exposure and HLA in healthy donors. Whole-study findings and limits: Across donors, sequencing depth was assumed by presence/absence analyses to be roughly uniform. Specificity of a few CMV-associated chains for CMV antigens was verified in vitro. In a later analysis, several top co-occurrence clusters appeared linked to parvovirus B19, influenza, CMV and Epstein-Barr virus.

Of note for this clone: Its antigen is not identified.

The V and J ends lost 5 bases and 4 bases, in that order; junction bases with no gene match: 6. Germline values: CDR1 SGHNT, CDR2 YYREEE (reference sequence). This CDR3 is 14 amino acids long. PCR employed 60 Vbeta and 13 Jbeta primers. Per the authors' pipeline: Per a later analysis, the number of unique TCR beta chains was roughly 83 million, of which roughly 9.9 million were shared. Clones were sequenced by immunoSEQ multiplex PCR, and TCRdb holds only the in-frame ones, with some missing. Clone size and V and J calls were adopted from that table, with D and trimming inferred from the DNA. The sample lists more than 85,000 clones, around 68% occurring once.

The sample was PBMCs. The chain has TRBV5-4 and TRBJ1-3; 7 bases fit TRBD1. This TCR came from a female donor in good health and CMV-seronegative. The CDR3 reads CASSDRQGGNTIYF. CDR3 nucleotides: TGTGCCAGCAGTGATAGACAGGGCGGAAACACCATATATTTT.